This TCR beta chain was sequenced for a study of type 1 and type 2 diabetes patients. Whole-study results and caveats: With limited T2D and control samples, some T1D-only expanded clones may not be T1D-specific.

Donors had no other autoimmune disease or infection in four weeks. On this clonotype: What it binds is not known.

J gave up 7 bases and V 4 bases, and 9 bases lay outside the gene matches. Germline CDR1 MGHRA, CDR2 YSYEKL. This CDR3 region has 15 residues. PCR was run on genomic DNA. A primer set of 30 forward and 13 reverse primers amplified the CDR3. One entry per CDR3 protein results from TCRdb running MiXCR on the multiplex PCR reads. The data contain under 300,000 distinct CDR3 sequences, around 47% of them seen just once; the ten biggest clones take up approximately 15%. The specimen was peripheral blood mononuclear cells (PBMCs). J is TRBJ1-2 and V is TRBV4-1; 10 nucleotides align to TRBD1. The TCR sequence derives from a man between 18 and 35 years old with type 2 diabetes. The CDR3 sequence is CASSPQGQGFGGYTF. DNA of the CDR3: TGCGCCAGCAGCCCCCAGGGACAGGGGTTTGGTGGCTACACCTTC.